The text below deals with one TCR beta chain. The target antigen is unknown. This record belongs to a study of identical twins. cDNA carried unique molecular identifiers, and a universal primer site was added by template switching. TCRdb ran MiXCR on the 5' RACE reads and lists one entry per CDR3 protein. This sample yields about 490,000 distinct CDR3 sequences, of which 13% to 15% are seen a single time; roughly 0.46% belongs to the top ten. Findings and caveats of the study: The authors noted that invariant MAIT and iNKT cells could partly confound zero-insertion analyses. Insertions were reduced in abundant cord blood beta clonotypes but not in memory repertoires. Out-of-frame alpha sequences shared by twins showed excess low generation probability.

The CDR3 is 17 residues long. Per the germline V gene, CDR1 is MNHEY and CDR2 is SMNVEV (reference sequence). Between the trimmed V and J ends, which lost 5 bases and 0 bases, there was a span of 14 bases. This sample also appeared in a second study, on yellow fever vaccine responses in identical twins.

The chain couples TRBV27 to TRBJ2-6; tentatively, D is TRBD1 (6 bases). The sequencing sample was made of CD4+ T cells sorted from blood. This clonotype originated in a woman aged 18-35 years in good health. The CDR3 bases are TGTGCCAGCAGTCCCCGGGACAAAAGCTCTGGGGCCAACGTCCTGACTTTC. It yields the protein CASSPRDKSSGANVLTF.